What follows is one T cell receptor beta chain and its context. The germline V gene has CDR1 SNHLY and CDR2 FYNNEI. The V end lost 8 bases, the J end lost 4 bases, and 18 bases lay between the germline ends. The CDR3 has 15 residues. Measured with immunoSEQ multiplex PCR; TCRdb has only the in-frame clones, and not every one. Of about 300,000 clones listed, about 85% were seen once; the top ten hold 2% to 3%. These data come from a study of blood T cell repertoires in COVID-19. About the research overall: Sample material is recorded as cDNA or gDNA derived from T cells, B-cell-depleted T cells, or PBMCs.

This chain joins TRBV2 and TRBJ1-5, with D perhaps matching TRBD1 (6 bases). This TCR was recovered from a woman aged 45-65 years who had recovered from COVID-19. Sequences were obtained from PBMCs or T cells enriched from blood (not recorded which). The CDR3 sequence is CASDRQGSPNQPQHF. In DNA, the CDR3 is TGTGCCAGCGACCGGCAGGGGAGCCCTAATCAGCCCCAGCATTTT.